These 26 T cell receptor beta chains share one sample of origin, sequenced in a study of CD8+CD57+ T cells in acquired aplastic anemia. Patients included in sequencing had previously demonstrated CD8+CD57+ cell expansion by flow cytometry. Genomic DNA provided the template from which TCR beta VDJ and CDR3 profiles were obtained. TCRdb passed the reads through MiXCR, listing each CDR3 protein once. Among roughly 220,000 distinct CDR3 sequences listed, over 55% were seen once. Specimen: sorted CD4+, CD8+, or CD8+CD57+ T cells (not recorded which) from PBMCs. Receptors originate from a human donor with aplastic anemia.

The rearrangement links TRBV7-3 to TRBJ2-2; a possible D gene is TRBD2 (6 bases). Looked up from germline, CDR1 is SGHTA and CDR2 is FQGTGA. The V end was cut by 8 bases, the J end by 0 bases, with 10 bases between. This CDR3 is 14 amino acids long. Here the CDR3 reads CASRRGPNTGELFF. In DNA form, the CDR3 reads TGTGCCAGCCGGCGGGGCCCGAACACCGGGGAGCTGTTTTTT.

The table lists this clonotype with many counts. The rearrangement joins TRBV20-1 to TRBJ2-1, with unresolved D. The CDR3 has 14 amino acids. Germline V gene lookup returns CDR1 DFQATT and CDR2 SNEGSKA (reference sequence). V lost 1 base and J lost 4, with 11 bases in between. CDR3 sequence reads: CSARGLSEYNEQFF. The CDR3 coding sequence is TGCAGTGCTAGAGGGCTATCGGAGTACAATGAGCAGTTCTTC.

The genes are TRBV15 and TRBJ2-7; D is unresolved. CDR1 and CDR2 from the germline V gene are LNHNV and YYDKDF (reference sequence). CDR3 length: 15 residues. Trimming removed 3 bases at V and 2 bases at J, with 14 bases between. This CDR3 reads CATSSITAHTYEQYF. In DNA form, the CDR3 reads TGTGCCACCAGCAGTATTACAGCTCACACCTACGAGCAGTACTTC.

This clonotype has a handful of counts. The CDR3 DNA follows: TGTGCCACCAAACGACAGGGGATGCTCGAGCAGTACTTC. Translation gives CATKRQGMLEQYF. The chain has TRBV15 and TRBJ2-7; 8 bases are shared with TRBD1. The junction had 8 bases not matched to a gene; V was cut back by 7 bases and J by 6 bases. Germline-derived CDR1 and CDR2 are LNHNV and YYDKDF (reference sequence). This CDR3 has 13 residues.

The genes are TRBV10-3 and TRBJ2-3; D is perhaps TRBD1 or TRBD2 (6 bases each). The germline V gene encodes CDR1 ENHRY and CDR2 SYGVKD. Trimming cost V 4 bases and J 2 bases, with 13 bases left between them. The CDR3 is made up of 15 amino acids. CDR3 loop: CAISGRGEITDTQYF. Here the CDR3 DNA reads TGTGCCATCAGTGGGAGGGGGGAGATCACAGATACGCAGTATTTT.

This rearrangement joins TRBV5-8 to TRBJ1-3; D ambiguous. This CDR3 comprises 13 residues. Germline V CDR1 and CDR2: SGHTS, YDEGEE. With 0 bases removed from V and 1 base from J, the gap between germline ends came to 2 bases. Written as DNA, the CDR3 is TGTGCCAGCAGCTTGGGGTCTGGAAACACCATATATTTT. Amino acid sequence: CASSLGSGNTIYF.

This chain joins TRBV20-1 and TRBJ2-3, with D possibly matching TRBD2 (5 bases). Germline lookup yields CDR1 DFQATT and CDR2 SNEGSKA (reference sequence). The CDR3 loop spans 14 amino acids. Trimming removed 1 base at V and 0 bases at J, with 8 bases between. The CDR3, as DNA: TGCAGTGCTAGAGGGAGGACTAGCACAGATACGCAGTATTTT. Its translation: CSARGRTSTDTQYF.

The chain links TRBV6-1 to TRBJ1-4; 9 positions match TRBD1. The CDR3 is 18 amino acids. Germline assignment: CDR1 MNHNS and CDR2 SASEGT. The V and J ends lost 3 bases and 2 bases, in that order; junction bases with no gene match: 10. CDR3 sequence reads: CASSESTGGRWTNEKLFF. CDR3 DNA: TGTGCCAGCAGTGAGTCGACAGGGGGAAGGTGGACTAATGAAAAACTGTTTTTT.

The CDR3 bases are TGCGCCAGCAGCCAGGCCGGGGGGCCTCAAGAGACCCAGTACTTC. As protein: CASSQAGGPQETQYF. The chain uses TRBV4-1 and TRBJ2-5; a weak D match, TRBD2 (7 bases). The CDR3 runs to 15 residues. The germline V gene encodes CDR1 MGHRA and CDR2 YSYEKL. Between the trimmed V and J ends, which lost 3 bases and 2 bases, there was a span of 13 bases.

This chain uses TRBV5-1 with TRBJ2-7; 12 nucleotides agree with TRBD1. Germline lookup yields CDR1 SGHRS and CDR2 YFSETQ. The CDR3 has 14 amino acids. Germline trimming cut 3 bases from V and 8 bases from J; bases unmatched to any gene: 6. The CDR3 region is CASSSRDRGHKQYF. CDR3 nucleotide sequence: TGCGCCAGCAGCTCCCGGGACAGGGGGCACAAGCAGTACTTC.

This clonotype turned up a few times. V gene TRBV7-9 combines with J gene TRBJ2-1; possibly TRBD2 for D (5 bases). V lost 5 bases to trimming and J lost 0 bases, with 20 bases between them. CDR1 is SEHNR and CDR2 is FQNEAQ in the germline V gene (reference sequence). The CDR3 runs to 18 residues. The CDR3 is CASSPNLGRGSSYNEQFF. CDR3 in DNA: TGTGCCAGCAGCCCAAATCTTGGACGTGGGAGCTCCTACAATGAGCAGTTCTTC.

The chain links TRBV20-1 to TRBJ2-7; 7 bases map to TRBD2. This CDR3 comprises 15 residues. CDR1 DFQATT and CDR2 SNEGSKA come from the germline V gene (reference sequence). After removal of 0 bases from V and 2 bases from J, the junction contained 7 bases not matched to a gene. The CDR3 nucleotides read TGCAGTGCTAGAGATTTGGGGACTACCCCCTACGAGCAGTACTTC. Protein: CSARDLGTTPYEQYF.

This clonotype was detected a few times. The chain combines TRBV9 with TRBJ2-2; D is undetermined. This CDR3 is 14 amino acids long. The V end lost 5 bases, the J end lost 3 bases, and 11 bases lay between the germline ends. Germline V gene lookup returns CDR1 SGDLS and CDR2 YYNGEE. For the CDR3, the DNA is TGTGCCAGCAGTGGGTGGACCTACACCGGGGAGCTGTTTTTT. This codes for CASSGWTYTGELFF.

The rearrangement uses TRBV19 and TRBJ2-7; TRBD2 matches 7 bases. Losses at the gene ends were 6 bases for V and 2 bases for J; bases not matched to a gene: 7. Germline values: CDR1 LNHDA, CDR2 SQIVND (reference sequence). This CDR3 contains 14 residues. The CDR3 loop is CASRKFAGAYEQYF. The CDR3 nucleotides read TGTGCCAGTAGAAAATTCGCGGGAGCCTACGAGCAGTACTTC.

The rearrangement links TRBV20-1 to TRBJ2-1, with 7 bases aligning to TRBD1. After removal of 0 bases from V and 2 bases from J, the junction contained 10 bases not matched to a gene. Looked up from germline, CDR1 is DFQATT and CDR2 is SNEGSKA (reference sequence). The CDR3 has 17 residues. DNA of the CDR3: TGCAGTGCTAGAGATTTCAGCTCCGGGACAGCCTACAATGAGCAGTTCTTC. This codes for CSARDFSSGTAYNEQFF.

The V and J genes are TRBV6-5 and TRBJ1-1; unclear D gene. V lost 10 bases and J lost 1, with 13 bases in between. CDR3 size: 13 residues. Germline assignment: CDR1 MNHEY and CDR2 SVGAGI. The CDR3 region has the DNA TGTGCCACCAAGGAGGGCTGGAACACTGAAGCTTTCTTT. Translated, it gives CATKEGWNTEAFF.

This clonotype was counted at least ten times. The V gene is TRBV12-5, the J gene TRBJ2-1; D may be TRBD2 (6 bases). Trimming left V 1 base short and J 5 bases short, with 12 bases between. Germline V lookup: CDR1 LGHNT, CDR2 FRNRAP. The length of the CDR3 is 15 residues. The CDR3 loop is CASGLGGTGDNEQFF. The CDR3 bases are TGTGCTAGTGGTTTGGGGGGGACGGGGGACAATGAGCAGTTCTTC.

The chain joins TRBV29-1 to TRBJ2-1; no definite D call. Per the germline V gene, CDR1 is SQVTM and CDR2 is ANQGSEA. This CDR3 contains 13 residues. The V end was cut by 5 bases, the J end by 7 bases, with 15 bases between. The CDR3 sequence: CSVFLLRWNEQFF. The CDR3 nucleotides read TGCAGCGTTTTTTTACTTCGGTGGAATGAGCAGTTCTTC.

This chain joins TRBV11-2 and TRBJ2-7; TRBD1 matches 7 bases. With 4 bases clipped from V and 2 bases from J, the junction kept 8 bases outside the gene matches. Per the germline V gene, CDR1 is SGHAT and CDR2 is FQNNGV. CDR3 length: 15 residues. CDR3 nucleotide sequence: TGTGCCAGCAGCTCCTCATCCGGGACAGCCTACGAGCAGTACTTC. Protein sequence: CASSSSSGTAYEQYF.

This chain links TRBV15 with TRBJ2-1; the D is unclear. The V end lost 0 bases, the J end lost 9 bases, and 18 bases lay between the germline ends. The CDR3 runs 16 residues. The germline V gene has CDR1 LNHNV and CDR2 YYDKDF (reference sequence). CDR3 bases: TGTGCCACCAGCAGAGATCTCAGTGGGCTAGTCGGTGAGCAGTTCTTC. Translation gives CATSRDLSGLVGEQFF.

This chain uses TRBV7-3 with TRBJ2-5, with D possibly matching TRBD1 (5 bases). The CDR3 has 13 amino acids. The germline V and J ends were trimmed by 5 bases and 5 bases, with 12 bases remaining between them. Germline V gives CDR1 SGHTA, CDR2 FQGTGA. CDR3 region: CASSPGHPETQYF. CDR3 nucleotides: TGTGCCAGCAGCCCAGGGCATCCCGAGACCCAGTACTTC.

The chain links TRBV5-1 to TRBJ2-7; TRBD1 aligns across 10 bases. The trim removed 2 bases at V and 3 bases at J, leaving 5 bases unmatched. The length of the CDR3 is 15 residues. Germline V lookup: CDR1 SGHRS, CDR2 YFSETQ. For the CDR3, the DNA is TGCGCCAGCAGCTTAAGGGGGACAGGGGACTACGAGCAGTACTTC. It translates to CASSLRGTGDYEQYF.

J is TRBJ2-2 and V is TRBV7-3, with D possibly matching TRBD2 (5 bases). The CDR3 totals 14 residues. Germline assignment: CDR1 SGHTA and CDR2 FQGTGA. V was trimmed by 4 bases and J by 5 bases, leaving 11 bases between them. The CDR3 DNA follows: TGTGCCAGCAGCTCAGCAACGGGGACCGGGGAGCTGTTTTTT. This sequence encodes CASSSATGTGELFF.

This clonotype was counted a few times. V is TRBV20-1 and J is TRBJ2-7, with 13 bases fitting TRBD2. Germline CDR1 DFQATT, CDR2 SNEGSKA (reference sequence). The CDR3 has 15 residues. Germline trimming cut 0 bases from V and 4 bases from J; bases unmatched to any gene: 3. CDR3 region: CSARDEGLAGYEQYF. The DNA for the CDR3 is TGCAGTGCTAGAGATGAGGGACTAGCGGGGTACGAGCAGTACTTC.

A note on this clonotype: A read error may account for a junction end that differs from germline. This sequence joins TRBV7-8 and TRBJ1-1; D perhaps matches TRBD1 (6 bases). Per the germline V gene, CDR1 is SGHVS and CDR2 is FQNEAQ. This CDR3 contains 14 residues. Here the CDR3 reads CASSQRGAQTEAFF. CDR3 bases: TGCGCCAGCAGCCAGCGGGGGGCACAGACTGAAGCTTTCTTT.

The chain uses TRBV7-9 and TRBJ2-7, with a possible D match to TRBD1 (5 bases). The CDR3 is 14 amino acids. Germline V CDR1 and CDR2: SEHNR, FQNEAQ (reference sequence). Trimming stripped 1 base from V and 6 bases from J, with 13 bases between. The CDR3 DNA follows: TGTGCCAGCAGCTTAGGCCTAGGGGCGGCCGAGCAGTACTTC. This gives the protein CASSLGLGAAEQYF.